Each of the 30 T cell receptor beta chains below was sequenced from the same sample in a study of T-cell memory formation after mild COVID-19. MiXCR, applied by TCRdb to the 5' RACE reads, yields one record per CDR3 protein. The table records 150,000 to 200,000 distinct CDR3 sequences, approximately 17% of them present only once. Sequencing was done on a sample of PBMCs or a T cell subset sorted from them (not recorded which). The receptors were gathered from a man younger than 35 who had mild COVID-19 (a few samples of this study predate the infection). Cell type and time point are not known.

There are a few counts of this clonotype. This chain joins TRBV12-3 or TRBV12-4 and TRBJ2-7; D is possibly TRBD1 or TRBD2 (5 bases each). V was pared by 4 bases and J by 2 bases, with 9 bases between. This CDR3 comprises 13 residues. This chain's CDR3 is CASSWGRTYEQYF. In nucleotides, the CDR3 is TGTGCCAGCAGTTGGGGACGGACCTACGAGCAGTACTTC.

This clonotype was seen more than once but under ten times. The chain recombines TRBV7-9 with TRBJ1-2, with 10 positions matching TRBD1. CDR1 and CDR2 (germline): SEHNR, FQNEAQ (reference sequence). The V and J ends lost 5 bases and 6 bases, in that order; junction bases with no gene match: 6. The CDR3 sequence is 14 residues long. The CDR3 sequence: CASSRGTGDNGYTF. The CDR3 region has the DNA TGTGCCAGCAGCAGGGGGACAGGGGATAATGGCTACACCTTC.

This clonotype was observed at least ten times. This chain uses TRBV12-3 or TRBV12-4 with TRBJ2-3, with 9 bases lining up with TRBD2. Losses at the gene ends were 10 bases for V and 5 bases for J; bases not matched to a gene: 7. There are 13 residues in the CDR3. The CDR3 sequence: CAIAGGQEDTQYF. CDR3 DNA: TGTGCCATTGCGGGGGGGCAAGAAGATACGCAGTATTTT.

This chain links TRBV3-1 with TRBJ1-6, with TRBD1 as a possible D gene (5 bases). This CDR3 spans 12 amino acids. CDR1 is LGHDT and CDR2 is YNNKEL in the germline V gene (reference sequence). Trimming removed 7 bases at V and 10 bases at J, with 11 bases between. The DNA of the CDR3 is TGTGCCAGCAATGGGGGAGCCTCACCCCTCCACTTT. Translated, it gives CASNGGASPLHF.

The chain uses TRBV2 and TRBJ2-2, with D possibly matching TRBD1 (6 bases). CDR1 and CDR2 from the germline V gene are SNHLY and FYNNEI. This CDR3 has 15 amino acids. Trimming shortened V by 0 bases and J by 6 bases, and 11 bases separated the two germline ends. The CDR3 coding sequence is TGTGCCAGCAGTGAAGCGGCAGGGGTTGCCGGGGAGCTGTTTTTT. It specifies CASSEAAGVAGELFF.

This chain uses TRBV5-5 with TRBJ2-1, with D possibly matching TRBD2 (6 bases). The CDR3 contains 14 residues. Germline V gene lookup returns CDR1 SGHKS and CDR2 YYEKEE (reference sequence). V lost 3 bases to trimming and J lost 10 bases, with 17 bases between them. In DNA, the CDR3 is TGTGCCAGCAGCTGGAGGGACTCCCGAAGGGAGCAGTTCTTC. It specifies CASSWRDSRREQFF.

This clonotype was counted a few times. The V gene is TRBV7-3, the J gene TRBJ1-6; D remains unclear. Trimming left V 5 bases short and J 6 bases short, with 14 bases between. The length of the CDR3 is 15 residues. The germline gives CDR1 SGHTA, CDR2 FQGTGA. The CDR3 DNA sequence: TGTGCCAGCAGCCCCGCAAGGGCGATTAATTCACCCCTCCACTTT. This gives the protein CASSPARAINSPLHF. Drawing the rest from reference TRBV7-3 and TRBJ1-6, the complete variable domain is GAGVSQTPSNKVTEKGKYVELRCDPISGHTALYWYRQSLGQGPEFLIYFQGTGAADDSGLPNDRFFAVRPEGSVSTLKIQRTERGDSAVYLCASSPARAINSPLHFGNGTRLTVT.

This clonotype showed up just a few times. V is TRBV5-1 and J is TRBJ1-1; perhaps TRBD1 as D (5 bases). Trimming took 0 bases from V and 5 from J, leaving 11 bases between them. CDR1 SGHRS and CDR2 YFSETQ come from the germline V gene. The CDR3 has 14 residues. The CDR3 reads CASSLEDTSTEAFF. In nucleotides, the CDR3 is TGCGCCAGCAGCTTGGAGGACACTTCGACTGAAGCTTTCTTT.

The table lists this clonotype with a few counts. The V gene is TRBV6-5, the J gene TRBJ1-5; D is unresolved. CDR1 is MNHEY, CDR2 SVGAGI, per germline. CDR3 length: 12 residues. V lost 7 bases, J lost 11 bases, and 15 bases lay in between. Here the CDR3 reads CASTQSVASQHF. The DNA of the CDR3 is TGTGCCAGCACTCAGTCAGTAGCGTCCCAGCATTTT.

The genes are TRBV13 and TRBJ2-2; 10 bases are shared with TRBD2. With V trimmed by 1 base and J by 5 bases, 7 bases remained unmatched. Germline V gene data show CDR1 as PRHDT and CDR2 as FYEKMQ (reference sequence). The CDR3 covers 17 residues. CDR3 loop: CASSLEVAGGLTGELFF. The DNA for the CDR3 is TGTGCCAGCAGCTTAGAAGTAGCGGGGGGCCTGACCGGGGAGCTGTTTTTT.

This rearrangement joins TRBV29-1 to TRBJ1-1, with D possibly being TRBD1 (5 bases). Germline assignment: CDR1 SQVTM and CDR2 ANQGSEA. Trimming stripped 5 bases from V and 1 base from J, with 14 bases between. This CDR3 has 14 residues. CDR3 loop: CSVTQGLGNTEAFF. The CDR3, as DNA: TGCAGCGTTACTCAGGGCCTGGGGAACACTGAAGCTTTCTTT.

The rearrangement links TRBV12-3 or TRBV12-4 to TRBJ2-5; D remains ambiguous. Trimming took 4 bases from V and 5 from J, leaving 14 bases between them. The CDR3 is 14 amino acids. The CDR3 loop reads CASSSARLVETQYF. CDR3 sequence (DNA): TGTGCCAGCAGTTCGGCCCGGTTAGTGGAGACCCAGTACTTC.

Only a few counts were recorded for this clonotype. V gene TRBV5-5 combines with J gene TRBJ2-3, with D tentatively TRBD1 (6 bases). CDR1 is SGHKS and CDR2 is YYEKEE in the germline V gene (reference sequence). The ends were cut back, 4 bases at V and 4 bases at J, with 13 bases in the middle. The CDR3 sequence is 14 residues long. Here the CDR3 reads CASSATGTADTQYF. DNA for the CDR3: TGTGCCAGCAGCGCCACAGGGACCGCAGATACGCAGTATTTT.

This clonotype occurred a few times. The chain links TRBV4-2 to TRBJ2-1; D is perhaps TRBD1 or TRBD2 (5 bases each). V was trimmed by 8 bases and J by 0 bases, leaving 14 bases between them. Germline V CDR1 and CDR2: LGHNA, YNFKEQ. This CDR3 contains 15 residues. This CDR3 reads CASRPPGSSYNEQFF. The CDR3 DNA reads TGTGCCAGCCGCCCCCCAGGGAGCTCCTACAATGAGCAGTTCTTC.

In this sample, this clonotype turned up a few times. DNA of the CDR3: TGCGCCAGCAGCTATGCGACAGGGGGCATGGGAAACACCATATATTTT. This encodes CASSYATGGMGNTIYF. The V and J genes are TRBV5-1 and TRBJ1-3; 10 bases fit TRBD1. J was trimmed by 4 bases and V by 3 bases; bases with no gene match: 7. The germline CDR1 and CDR2 sequences are SGHRS and YFSETQ. This CDR3 has 16 amino acids.

The chain employs TRBV7-2 and TRBJ1-2; D remains ambiguous. V was clipped by 5 bases and J by 4 bases, with 11 bases between them. From germline, CDR1 is SGHTA and CDR2 FQGNSA. CDR3 size: 13 residues. The CDR3 is CASSPDTLYGYTF. The DNA of the CDR3 is TGTGCCAGCAGCCCAGACACCCTCTATGGCTACACCTTC.

Only a few counts were recorded for this clonotype. Written as DNA, the CDR3 is TGTGCCAGCAGTTTTGTGGGGGGAGATACGCAGTATTTT. It yields the protein CASSFVGGDTQYF. The chain carries TRBV12-3 or TRBV12-4 and TRBJ2-3; perhaps TRBD2 as D (6 bases). Trimming took off 3 bases at V and 5 bases at J, with 9 bases between the two ends. The CDR3 covers 13 residues.

This clonotype was seen repeatedly, ten times or more. The chain couples TRBV6-5 to TRBJ1-2; D possibly corresponds to TRBD1 (5 bases). V was shortened by 0 bases and J by 4 bases, with 12 bases between the two germline ends. Germline-derived CDR1 and CDR2 are MNHEY and SVGAGI. The CDR3 is 15 residues long. The CDR3 here is CASSYSGARAYGYTF. In nucleotides, the CDR3 is TGTGCCAGCAGTTACTCCGGGGCACGAGCCTATGGCTACACCTTC.

This clonotype was counted a few times. This rearrangement joins TRBV12-3 or TRBV12-4 to TRBJ1-1; D is uncertain. The V and J ends lost 6 bases and 0 bases respectively, with 11 bases between them. The CDR3 runs to 14 residues. CDR3 sequence: CASSEQLLNTEAFF. The CDR3 DNA is TGTGCCAGCAGCGAACAGTTATTGAACACTGAAGCTTTCTTT.

V and J are TRBV27 and TRBJ2-3; D not resolved. The ends were cut back, 4 bases at V and 5 bases at J, with 16 bases in the middle. Germline loops: CDR1 MNHEY, CDR2 SMNVEV (reference sequence). The CDR3 runs to 15 residues. CDR3 amino acids: CASSSTVLPGDTQYF. CDR3 DNA: TGTGCCAGCAGTTCCACCGTTCTCCCTGGAGATACGCAGTATTTT.

Ten or more counts support this clonotype. The chain employs TRBV12-3 or TRBV12-4 and TRBJ2-1; no clear D. Trimming took 5 bases from V and 7 from J, leaving 12 bases between them. This CDR3 contains 13 residues. The CDR3 here is CASSLRLGNEQFF. DNA for the CDR3: TGTGCCAGCAGTCTACGACTGGGGAATGAGCAGTTCTTC.

V gene TRBV12-3 or TRBV12-4 combines with J gene TRBJ1-1; the D is unclear. The V and J ends lost 5 bases and 1 base respectively, with 14 bases between them. This CDR3 is built from 15 residues. Here the CDR3 reads CASSTSWGRNTEAFF. The CDR3 nucleotides read TGTGCCAGCAGTACCTCCTGGGGAAGGAACACTGAAGCTTTCTTT.

The chain combines TRBV7-9 with TRBJ1-1; 9 bases fit TRBD1. From germline, CDR1 is SEHNR and CDR2 FQNEAQ (reference sequence). Trimming cost V 11 bases and J 1 base; bases outside gene matches: 14. CDR3 size: 16 residues. As DNA, the CDR3 is TGTGCCGAAACCGGGACAGGGATTGGGGAGAACACTGAAGCTTTCTTT. It yields the protein CAETGTGIGENTEAFF. The entire variable domain, with the rest obtained from reference TRBV7-9 and TRBJ1-1, is as follows: DTGVSQNPRHKITKRGQNVTFRCDPISEHNRLYWYRQTLGQGPEFLTYFQNEAQLEKSRLLSDRFSAERPKGSFSTLEIQRTEQGDSAMYLCAETGTGIGENTEAFFGQGTRLTVV.

The rearrangement links TRBV5-6 to TRBJ2-2, with 7 bases matching TRBD1. CDR1 SGHDT and CDR2 YYEEEE come from the germline V gene. The CDR3 runs to 14 residues. Trimming cost V 0 bases and J 7 bases; bases outside gene matches: 3. The CDR3 coding sequence is TGTGCCAGCAGCTTGGGACAGGGTGTCGGGGAGCTGTTTTTT. Translating gives CASSLGQGVGELFF.

This clonotype was counted ten times or more. V gene TRBV5-1 combines with J gene TRBJ2-2; no clear D. The CDR3 is 15 residues long. Germline lookup yields CDR1 SGHRS and CDR2 YFSETQ. Trimming left V 0 bases short and J 0 bases short, with 6 bases between. The CDR3 loop reads CASSLGVTNTGELFF. The CDR3 DNA follows: TGCGCCAGCAGCTTGGGGGTCACGAACACCGGGGAGCTGTTTTTT.

The chain combines TRBV5-1 with TRBJ1-6, with 8 bases that match TRBD1. V lost 2 bases, J lost 0 bases, and 7 bases stayed unmatched. The CDR3 is 18 amino acids. Germline values: CDR1 SGHRS, CDR2 YFSETQ. The chain's CDR3 is CASSFLGQGSSYNSPLHF. The CDR3 DNA is TGCGCCAGCAGCTTCCTCGGACAGGGCTCCTCCTATAATTCACCCCTCCACTTT.

The chain combines TRBV6-2 or TRBV6-3 with TRBJ2-3, with D perhaps matching TRBD2 (5 bases). The V gene's germline CDR1 is MNHEY and CDR2 SVGEGT. CDR3 length: 17 amino acids. Trimming left V 0 bases short and J 8 bases short, with 21 bases between. Here the CDR3 reads CASSYSSSGSSEVTQYF. The CDR3 DNA follows: TGTGCCAGCAGTTACTCCTCATCGGGGTCCTCCGAGGTTACGCAGTATTTT.

The chain has TRBV28 and TRBJ1-1; D is ambiguous. The germline V gene has CDR1 MDHEN and CDR2 SYDVKM. This CDR3 comprises 13 residues. V gave up 5 bases and J gave up 3 bases, with 10 bases separating them. The CDR3 DNA is TGTGCCAGCAGTACGGGATATTACACTGAAGCTTTCTTT. Protein sequence: CASSTGYYTEAFF.

The CDR3 DNA follows: TGCGCCAGCAGCGACGGACAACCGAACACTGAAGCTTTCTTT. Residues: CASSDGQPNTEAFF. The chain joins TRBV5-1 to TRBJ1-1; possible D gene TRBD1, 5 bases. V was pared by 4 bases and J by 1 base, with 11 bases between. This CDR3 is 14 amino acids long. The germline CDR1 and CDR2 sequences are SGHRS and YFSETQ.

The chain recombines TRBV24-1 with TRBJ2-2, with TRBD1 matching 12 bases. With V trimmed by 10 bases and J by 2 bases, 7 bases remained unmatched. Germline-derived CDR1 and CDR2 are KGHDR and SFDVKD. The CDR3 is 16 amino acids. The CDR3 region has the DNA TGTGCCACTACGGGACAGGGGGCATTTAACACCGGGGAGCTGTTTTTT. This sequence encodes CATTGQGAFNTGELFF.